This entry features one TCR beta chain sequence. Antigen: not known. Time point meaning: after dendritic cell vaccination, including at tumor progression/relapse. The sample comes from a study of glioma-infiltrating T cells after dendritic cell vaccination. Findings and caveats of the study: Higher pretreatment TIL content predicted longer progression-free time and survival.

The CDR3 is 16 amino acids. Germline V gene data show CDR1 as SGHTA and CDR2 as FQGTGA. Trimming removed 5 bases at V and 4 bases at J, with 17 bases between. The primer mix had 60 V beta and 13 J beta primers. Profiled with immunoSEQ multiplex PCR; TCRdb holds only in-frame clones, not every one. The profile shows approximately 99,000 clones, approximately 80% of them singletons. The V gene is TRBV7-3, the J gene TRBJ2-2, with a tentative D call TRBD2 (6 bases). The receptor's source is a human donor with glioblastoma. This specimen consisted of blood, obtained after dendritic cell vaccination. The CDR3 nucleotides are TGTGCCAGCAGCCCGCGCCCAGCGGGCCTCACCGGGGAGCTGTTTTTT. Protein: CASSPRPAGLTGELFF.